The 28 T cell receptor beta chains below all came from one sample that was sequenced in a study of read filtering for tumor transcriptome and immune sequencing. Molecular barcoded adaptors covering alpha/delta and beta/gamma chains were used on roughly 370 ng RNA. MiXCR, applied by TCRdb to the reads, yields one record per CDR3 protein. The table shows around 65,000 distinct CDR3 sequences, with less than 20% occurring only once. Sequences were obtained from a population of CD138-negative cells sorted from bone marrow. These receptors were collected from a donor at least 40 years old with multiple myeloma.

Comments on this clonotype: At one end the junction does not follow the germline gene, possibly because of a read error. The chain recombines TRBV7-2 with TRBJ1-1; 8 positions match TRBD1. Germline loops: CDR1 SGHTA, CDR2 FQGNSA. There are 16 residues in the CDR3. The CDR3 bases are TGTGCCAGCAGCTACGGGACAGGCCTTCTTCTCTCACCCCTCCGCTTT. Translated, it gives CASSYGTGLLLSPLRF.

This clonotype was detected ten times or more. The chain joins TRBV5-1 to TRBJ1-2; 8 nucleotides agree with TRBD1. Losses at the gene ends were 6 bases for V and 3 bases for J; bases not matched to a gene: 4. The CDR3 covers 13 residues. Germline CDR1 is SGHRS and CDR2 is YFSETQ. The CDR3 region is CASNSGGDYGYTF. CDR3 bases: TGCGCCAGCAATTCAGGGGGCGACTATGGCTACACCTTC.

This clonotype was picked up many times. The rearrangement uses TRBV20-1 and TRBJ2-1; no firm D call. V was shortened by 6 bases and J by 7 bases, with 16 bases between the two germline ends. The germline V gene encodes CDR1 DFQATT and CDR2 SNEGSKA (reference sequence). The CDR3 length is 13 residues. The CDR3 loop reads CSALGQASNEQFF. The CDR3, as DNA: TGCAGTGCCCTAGGCCAGGCTAGTAATGAGCAGTTCTTC.

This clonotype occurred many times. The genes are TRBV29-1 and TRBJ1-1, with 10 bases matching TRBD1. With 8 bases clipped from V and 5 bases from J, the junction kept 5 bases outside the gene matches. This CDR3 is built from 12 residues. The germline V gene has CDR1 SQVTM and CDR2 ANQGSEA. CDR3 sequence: CSSRTGGTEAFF. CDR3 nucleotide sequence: TGCAGCTCGAGGACAGGGGGAACTGAAGCTTTCTTT.

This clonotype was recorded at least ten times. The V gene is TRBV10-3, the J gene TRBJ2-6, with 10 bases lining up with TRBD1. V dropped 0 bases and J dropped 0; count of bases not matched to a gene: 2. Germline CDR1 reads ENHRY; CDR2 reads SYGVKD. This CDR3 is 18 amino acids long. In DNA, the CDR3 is TGTGCCATCAGTGAGTCGACAGGGGGCCTCTCTGGGGCCAACGTCCTGACTTTC. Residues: CAISESTGGLSGANVLTF.

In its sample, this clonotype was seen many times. This chain's CDR3 is CATSDLRPGEETQYF. The CDR3 nucleotides are TGTGCCACCAGTGATTTGAGACCGGGAGAAGAGACCCAGTACTTC. The chain employs TRBV24-1 and TRBJ2-5; D might be TRBD2 (6 bases). CDR3 length: 15 residues. Deletions cut 0 bases from V and 3 bases from J, with 10 bases between. Germline CDR1 is KGHDR and CDR2 is SFDVKD.

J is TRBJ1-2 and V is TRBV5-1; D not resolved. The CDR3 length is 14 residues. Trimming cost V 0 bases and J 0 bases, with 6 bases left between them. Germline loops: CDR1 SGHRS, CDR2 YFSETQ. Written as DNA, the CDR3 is TGCGCCAGCAGCTTGGGACGGACTAACTATGGCTACACCTTC. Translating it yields CASSLGRTNYGYTF.

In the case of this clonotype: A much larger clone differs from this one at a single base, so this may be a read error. CDR3 residues: CSARAPSGVSSSGEPFF. CDR3 in DNA: TGCAGTGCTAGAGCCCCTAGCGGGGTGAGCAGCTCCGGGGAGCCGTTTTTT. The genes are TRBV20-1 and TRBJ2-2, with TRBD2 identical over 9 bases. Germline V CDR1 and CDR2: DFQATT, SNEGSKA (reference sequence). CDR3 length equals 17 residues.

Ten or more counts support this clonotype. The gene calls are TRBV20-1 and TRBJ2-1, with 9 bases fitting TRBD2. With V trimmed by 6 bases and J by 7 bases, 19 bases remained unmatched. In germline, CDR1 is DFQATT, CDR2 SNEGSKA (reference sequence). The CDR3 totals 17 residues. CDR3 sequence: CSAPLTVAGGYGNEQFF. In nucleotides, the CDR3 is TGCAGTGCCCCATTGACCGTTGCGGGAGGGTATGGTAATGAGCAGTTCTTC.

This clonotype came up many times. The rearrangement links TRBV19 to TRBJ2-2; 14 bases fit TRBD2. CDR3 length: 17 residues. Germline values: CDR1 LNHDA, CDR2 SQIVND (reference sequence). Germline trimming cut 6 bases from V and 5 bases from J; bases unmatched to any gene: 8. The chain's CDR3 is CASRGLAGDLETGELFF. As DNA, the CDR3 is TGTGCCAGTAGGGGACTAGCGGGGGATCTGGAAACCGGGGAGCTGTTTTTT. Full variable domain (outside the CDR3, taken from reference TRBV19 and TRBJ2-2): DGGITQSPKYLFRKEGQNVTLSCEQNLNHDAMYWYRQDPGQGLRLIYYSQIVNDFQKGDIAEGYSVSREKKESFPLTVTSAQKNPTAFYLCASRGLAGDLETGELFFGEGSRLTVL.

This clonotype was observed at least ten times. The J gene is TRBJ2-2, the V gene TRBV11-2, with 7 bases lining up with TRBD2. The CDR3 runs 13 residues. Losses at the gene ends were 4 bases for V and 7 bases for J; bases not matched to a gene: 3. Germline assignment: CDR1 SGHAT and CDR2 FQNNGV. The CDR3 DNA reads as TGTGCCAGCAGCTCCCCGGGGGGCGGGGAGCTGTTTTTT. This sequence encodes CASSSPGGGELFF.

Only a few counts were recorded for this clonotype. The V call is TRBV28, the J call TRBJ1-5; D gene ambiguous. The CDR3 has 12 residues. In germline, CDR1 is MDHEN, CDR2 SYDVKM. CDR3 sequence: CRAFSIVQPQHF. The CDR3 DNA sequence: TGTCGAGCCTTCAGCATCGTACAGCCCCAGCATTTT. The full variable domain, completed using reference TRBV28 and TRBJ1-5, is DVKVTQSSRYLVKRTGEKVFLECVQDMDHENMFWYRQDPGLGLRLIYFSYDVKMKEKGDIPEGYSVSREKKERFSLILESASTNQTSMYLCRAFSIVQPQHFGDGTRLSIL.

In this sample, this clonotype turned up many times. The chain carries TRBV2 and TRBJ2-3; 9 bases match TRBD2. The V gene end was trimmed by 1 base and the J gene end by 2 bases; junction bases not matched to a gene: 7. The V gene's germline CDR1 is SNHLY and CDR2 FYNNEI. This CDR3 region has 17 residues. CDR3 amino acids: CASSEGVASGTTDTQYF. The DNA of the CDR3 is TGTGCCAGCAGTGAAGGGGTAGCTAGCGGGACCACAGATACGCAGTATTTT.

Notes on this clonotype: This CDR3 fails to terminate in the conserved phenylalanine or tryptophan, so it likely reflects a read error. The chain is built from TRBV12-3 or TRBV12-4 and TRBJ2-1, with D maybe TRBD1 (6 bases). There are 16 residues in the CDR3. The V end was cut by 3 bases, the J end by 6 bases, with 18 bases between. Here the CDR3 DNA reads TGTGCCAGCAGTTTCCTTGATCTGGGACATGGCAATGAGCAGTTCCTC. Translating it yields CASSFLDLGHGNEQFL.

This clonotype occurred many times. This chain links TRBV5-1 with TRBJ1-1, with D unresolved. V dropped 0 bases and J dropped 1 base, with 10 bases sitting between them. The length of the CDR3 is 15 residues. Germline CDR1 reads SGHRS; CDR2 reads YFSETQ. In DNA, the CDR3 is TGCGCCAGCAGCTTGGTGGGCGGGTCGAACACTGAAGCTTTCTTT. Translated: CASSLVGGSNTEAFF.

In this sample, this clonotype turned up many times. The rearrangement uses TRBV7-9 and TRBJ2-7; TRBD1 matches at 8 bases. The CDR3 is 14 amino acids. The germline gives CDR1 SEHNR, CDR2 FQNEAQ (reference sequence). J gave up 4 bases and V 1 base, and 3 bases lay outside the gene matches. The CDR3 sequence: CASSLGTGTYEQYF. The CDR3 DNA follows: TGTGCCAGCAGCTTAGGGACAGGGACTTACGAGCAGTACTTC.

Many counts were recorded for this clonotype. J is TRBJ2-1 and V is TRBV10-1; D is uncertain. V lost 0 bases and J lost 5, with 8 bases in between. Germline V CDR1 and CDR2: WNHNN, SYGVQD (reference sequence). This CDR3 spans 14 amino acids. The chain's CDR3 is CASSESGSNNEQFF. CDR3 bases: TGCGCCAGCAGTGAGTCCGGGTCGAACAATGAGCAGTTCTTC.

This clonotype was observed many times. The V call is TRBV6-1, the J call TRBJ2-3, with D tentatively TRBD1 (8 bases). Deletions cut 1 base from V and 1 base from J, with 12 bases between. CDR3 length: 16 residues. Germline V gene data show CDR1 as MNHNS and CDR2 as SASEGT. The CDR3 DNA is TGTGCCAGCAGTGAAGGAGCGGGACAGGGCACAGATACGCAGTATTTT. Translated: CASSEGAGQGTDTQYF.

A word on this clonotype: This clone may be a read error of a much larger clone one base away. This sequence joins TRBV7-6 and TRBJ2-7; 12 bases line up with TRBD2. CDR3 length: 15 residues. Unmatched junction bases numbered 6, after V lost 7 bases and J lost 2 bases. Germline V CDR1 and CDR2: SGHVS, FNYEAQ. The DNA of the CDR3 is TGTGCCAGCAACTTTGGACTAGCGGGGCCCTACGAGCAGTACTTC. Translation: CASNFGLAGPYEQYF. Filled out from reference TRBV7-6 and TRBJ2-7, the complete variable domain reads GAGVSQSPRYKVTKRGQDVALRCDPISGHVSLYWYRQALGQGPEFLTYFNYEAQQDKSGLPNDRFSAERPEGSISTLTIQRTEQRDSAMYRCASNFGLAGPYEQYFGPGTRLTVT.

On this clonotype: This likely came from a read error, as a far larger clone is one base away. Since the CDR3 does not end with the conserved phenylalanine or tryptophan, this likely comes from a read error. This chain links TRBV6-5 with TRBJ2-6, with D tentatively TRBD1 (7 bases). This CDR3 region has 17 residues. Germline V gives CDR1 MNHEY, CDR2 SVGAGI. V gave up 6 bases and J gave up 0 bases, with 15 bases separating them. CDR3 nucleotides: TGTGCCAGCAGGGGGGGACAGCTCCCCTCTGGGGCCAACGTCCTGACTATC. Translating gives CASRGGQLPSGANVLTI.

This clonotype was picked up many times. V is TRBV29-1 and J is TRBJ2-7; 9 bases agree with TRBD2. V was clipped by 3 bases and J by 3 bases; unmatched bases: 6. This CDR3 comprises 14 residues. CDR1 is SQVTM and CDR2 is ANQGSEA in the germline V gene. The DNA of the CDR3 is TGCAGCGTTGACGGATCGCGGGGGGGCTACGAGCAGTACTTC. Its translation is CSVDGSRGGYEQYF.

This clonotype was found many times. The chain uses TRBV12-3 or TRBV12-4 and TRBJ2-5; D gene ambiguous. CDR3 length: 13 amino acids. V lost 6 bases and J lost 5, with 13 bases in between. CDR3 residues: CASSPRGRETQYF. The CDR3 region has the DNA TGTGCCAGCAGCCCCCGTGGTCGGGAGACCCAGTACTTC.

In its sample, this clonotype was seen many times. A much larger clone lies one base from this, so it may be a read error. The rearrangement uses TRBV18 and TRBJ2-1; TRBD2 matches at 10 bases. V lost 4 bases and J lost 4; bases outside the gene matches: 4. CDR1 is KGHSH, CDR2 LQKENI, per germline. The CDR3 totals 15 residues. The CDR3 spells CASSHATSGYNEQFF. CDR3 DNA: TGTGCCAGCTCACACGCGACTAGCGGGTACAATGAGCAGTTCTTC.

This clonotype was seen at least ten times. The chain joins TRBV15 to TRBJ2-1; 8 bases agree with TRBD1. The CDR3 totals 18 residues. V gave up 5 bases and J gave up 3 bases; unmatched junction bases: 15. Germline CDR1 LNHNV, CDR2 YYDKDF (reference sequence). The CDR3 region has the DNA TGTGCCACCAGCGGGTTAGAGACAGGGGTGCCCGGCTACAATGAGCAGTTCTTC. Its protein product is CATSGLETGVPGYNEQFF.

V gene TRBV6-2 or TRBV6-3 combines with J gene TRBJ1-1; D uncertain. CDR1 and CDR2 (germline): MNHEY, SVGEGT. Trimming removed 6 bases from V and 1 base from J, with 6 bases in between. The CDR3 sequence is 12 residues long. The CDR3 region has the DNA TGTGCCAGCAGAAGACAGAACACTGAAGCTTTCTTT. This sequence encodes CASRRQNTEAFF.

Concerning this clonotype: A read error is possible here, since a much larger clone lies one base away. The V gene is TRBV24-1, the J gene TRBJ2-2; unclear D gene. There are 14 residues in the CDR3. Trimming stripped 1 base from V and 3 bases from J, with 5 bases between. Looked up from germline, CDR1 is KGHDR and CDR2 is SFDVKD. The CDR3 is CATSDFGDTGELFF. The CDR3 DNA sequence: TGTGCCACCAGTGATTTTGGCGACACCGGGGAGCTGTTTTTT.

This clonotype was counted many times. CDR3 sequence: CAGGGATTGELFF. DNA for the CDR3: TGTGCCGGCGGGGGTGCGACCACCGGGGAGCTGTTTTTT. J is TRBJ2-2 and V is TRBV7-7, with 7 bases aligning to TRBD2. CDR1 is SSHAT and CDR2 is FNYEAQ in the germline V gene (reference sequence). The V segment lost 11 bases and the J segment 4 bases; nucleotides outside the gene matches: 7. The CDR3 runs to 13 residues.

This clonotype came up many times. The CDR3 reads CASSQQGGIYEQYF. For the CDR3, the DNA is TGTGCCAGCAGTCAGCAGGGGGGTATATACGAGCAGTACTTC. The chain is built from TRBV12-3 or TRBV12-4 and TRBJ2-7; D possibly corresponds to TRBD1 (7 bases). Trimming took 5 bases from V and 4 from J, leaving 15 bases between them. The CDR3 runs 14 residues.